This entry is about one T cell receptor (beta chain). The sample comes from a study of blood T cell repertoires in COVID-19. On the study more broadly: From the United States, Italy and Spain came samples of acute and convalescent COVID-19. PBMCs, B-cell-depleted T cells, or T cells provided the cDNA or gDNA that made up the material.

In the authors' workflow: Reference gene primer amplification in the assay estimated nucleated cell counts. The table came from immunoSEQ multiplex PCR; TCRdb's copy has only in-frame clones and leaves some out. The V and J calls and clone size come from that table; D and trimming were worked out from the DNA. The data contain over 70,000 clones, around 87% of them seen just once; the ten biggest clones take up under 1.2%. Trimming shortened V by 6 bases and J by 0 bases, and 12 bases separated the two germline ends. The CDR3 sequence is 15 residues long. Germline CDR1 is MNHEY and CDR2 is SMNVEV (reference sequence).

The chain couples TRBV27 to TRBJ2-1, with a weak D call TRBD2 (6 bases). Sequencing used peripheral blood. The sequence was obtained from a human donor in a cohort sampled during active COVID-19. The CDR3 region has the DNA TGTGCCAGCAGCCCGGGACTCACCTCCTACAATGAGCAGTTCTTC. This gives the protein CASSPGLTSYNEQFF.